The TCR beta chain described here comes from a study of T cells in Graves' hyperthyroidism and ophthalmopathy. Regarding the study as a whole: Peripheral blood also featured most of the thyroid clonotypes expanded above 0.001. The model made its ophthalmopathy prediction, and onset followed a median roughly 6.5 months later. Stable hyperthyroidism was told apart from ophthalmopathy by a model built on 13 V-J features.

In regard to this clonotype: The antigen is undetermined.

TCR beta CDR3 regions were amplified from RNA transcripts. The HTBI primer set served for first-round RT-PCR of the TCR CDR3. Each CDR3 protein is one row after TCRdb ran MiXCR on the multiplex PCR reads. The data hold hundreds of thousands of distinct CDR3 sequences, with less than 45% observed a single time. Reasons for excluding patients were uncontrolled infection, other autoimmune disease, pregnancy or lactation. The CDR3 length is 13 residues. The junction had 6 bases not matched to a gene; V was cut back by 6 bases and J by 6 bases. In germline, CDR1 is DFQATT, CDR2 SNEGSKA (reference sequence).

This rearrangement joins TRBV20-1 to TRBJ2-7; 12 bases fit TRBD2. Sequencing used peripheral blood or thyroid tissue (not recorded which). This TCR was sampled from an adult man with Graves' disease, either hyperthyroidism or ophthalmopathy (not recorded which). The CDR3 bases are TGCAGTGCCTTCCCGACTAGCGGGGGCGAGCAGTACTTC. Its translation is CSAFPTSGGEQYF.